The rows below give T cell receptor beta chains drawn from one sample of a study of cytomegalovirus exposure and HLA in healthy donors. TCRdb's copy holds only in-frame clones and misses some; the assay was immunoSEQ multiplex PCR. The sample consists of 140,000 to 150,000 clones, approximately 80% of them appearing once. The sequenced sample was PBMCs. These receptors were obtained from a woman between 18 and 30 years old in good health and CMV-seropositive. The CDR3 runs from the conserved cysteine through the conserved F or W. The D gene is left open where the match is weak. Size values are once, few and many counts, or a class for expanded clones, and some rows have none.

v_gene	j_gene	d_gene	abundance	CDR3nt	CDR3aa
TRBV7-2	TRBJ2-5	TRBD1	-	TGTGCCAGCTCTTCAGACAGGGCGGAGACCCAGTACTTC	CASSSDRAETQYF
TRBV18	TRBJ1-1	-	-	TGTGCCAGCTCACCTTCGACACAAAGGAACACTGAAGCTTTCTTT	CASSPSTQRNTEAFF
TRBV6-1	TRBJ1-1	-	-	TGTGCCAGCAGTGAAACGGTTAACACTGAAGCTTTCTTT	CASSETVNTEAFF
TRBV2	TRBJ1-1	TRBD1	-	TGTGCCAGCTACGCCCTGGGACAGGGGATGGGAGCTTTCTTT	CASYALGQGMGAFF
TRBV7-9	TRBJ2-7	TRBD2	-	TGTGCCAGCAGCCCAGCGGGGGGGCACTACGAGCAGTACTTC	CASSPAGGHYEQYF
TRBV21-1	TRBJ1-2	-	-	TGTGCCAGCAGCAAAGCTGACAGGGTTCATGGCTACACCTTC	CASSKADRVHGYTF
TRBV2	TRBJ2-5	TRBD2	-	TGTGCCAGCAGTGTTACTCGGACTAGCGGGGGGTTAGGGGACTTC	CASSVTRTSGGLGDF
TRBV25-1	TRBJ1-6	TRBD1	-	TGTGCCAGCAGCGGAACAGGGGGCGTACAATCACCCCTCCACTTT	CASSGTGGVQSPLHF
TRBV6-6	TRBJ2-3	TRBD1	-	TGTGCCAGCAGTTTCCGACAGGGTGTAGACACAGATACGCAGTATTTT	CASSFRQGVDTDTQYF
TRBV4-3	TRBJ2-7	TRBD2	-	TGCGCCAGCAGCCAGGCGAGCGGGGGGCCCTCCTACGAGCAGTACTTC	CASSQASGGPSYEQYF
TRBV5-1	TRBJ2-5	TRBD1	-	TGCGCCAGCAGCTTGGCCGTTAGGGACAGGGGGTTAGAGACCCAGTACTTC	CASSLAVRDRGLETQYF
TRBV7-6	TRBJ2-5	TRBD1	-	TGTGCCAGCAGCTTAGTTATTGGGACAGGGGGCAACGAGACCCAGTACTTC	CASSLVIGTGGNETQYF
TRBV30	TRBJ1-2	TRBD1	once	TGTGCCTGGAGTCGCGGGACAGGGGGCAATGGCTACACCTTC	CAWSRGTGGNGYTF
TRBV14	TRBJ1-1	TRBD1	-	TGTGCCAGCAGCCTTCGGAGACAGGGGGTTAAAACTGAAGCTTTCTTT	CASSLRRQGVKTEAFF
TRBV6-6	TRBJ2-3	TRBD2	few	TGTGCCAGCAGCTCGACTAGCGGGGGGCCAGATACGCAGTATTTT	CASSSTSGGPDTQYF
TRBV15	TRBJ2-7	-	few	TGTGCCACCAGCAGAGGACAGAAATCCTACGAGCAGTACTTC	CATSRGQKSYEQYF
TRBV5-1	TRBJ2-6	-	-	TGCGCCAGCAGCTTGATTAGGGGGGGCGCTGGGGCCAACGTCCTGACTTTC	CASSLIRGGAGANVLTF
TRBV18	TRBJ2-5	TRBD2	-	TGTGCCAGCTCACCACGTTCCGGGACTAGCGGAAAGGCTCTAGAGGTGATATACTTC	CASSPRSGTSGKALEVIYF
TRBV5-1	TRBJ1-1	-	-	TGCGCCAGCAGCTTACCGGGACAGAACACTGAAGCTTTCTTT	CASSLPGQNTEAFF
TRBV18	TRBJ1-2	TRBD1	-	TGTGCCAGCTCACCACCGTGGCAGGGGGGTTCCTATGGCTACACCTTC	CASSPPWQGGSYGYTF
TRBV4-2	TRBJ1-4	TRBD1	once	TGTGCCAGCAGCCAAGATCTACGACAGGGGAGCGGAAAACTGTTTTTT	CASSQDLRQGSGKLFF
TRBV6-1	TRBJ2-7	-	few	TGTGCCAGCAGCGCTGAGAGACAAGCCTACGAGCAGTACTTC	CASSAERQAYEQYF
TRBV5-1	TRBJ2-7	TRBD1	-	TGCGCCAGCAGCTTCCCCGAGGGACAGAAAAACTACGAGCAGTACTTC	CASSFPEGQKNYEQYF
TRBV27	TRBJ1-1	TRBD1	-	TGTGCCAGCAGTCGACAGGGTAATTCGAACACTGAAGCTTTCTTT	CASSRQGNSNTEAFF
TRBV29-1	TRBJ1-1	-	-	TGCAGCGGGGACATCTTGAACACTGAAGCTTTCTTT	CSGDILNTEAFF
TRBV4-1	TRBJ2-1	-	-	TGCGCCAGCAGCCTTGGTGGGAGCTCCTACAATGAGCAGTTCTTC	CASSLGGSSYNEQFF
TRBV30	TRBJ2-1	TRBD1	-	TGTGCCTGGAGGTCAGGGTGGATCAACCGGGACAGTTACAATGAGCAGTTCTTC	CAWRSGWINRDSYNEQFF
TRBV19	TRBJ1-3	-	-	TGTGCCAGTAGTACAGGGTGGAGAAACACCATATATTTT	CASSTGWRNTIYF
TRBV7-9	TRBJ1-2	TRBD1	-	TGTGCCAGCAGCATAACGGACAGGGGGCGCGGGGGATATGGCTACACCTTC	CASSITDRGRGGYGYTF
TRBV7-2	TRBJ2-7	TRBD2	-	TGTGCCAGCAGCTTGGTGGGACTAGCGGGGGGGCTGTCCTACGAGCAGTACTTC	CASSLVGLAGGLSYEQYF
TRBV30	TRBJ2-7	-	-	TGTGCCTGGACTCCTGGCGGAAACCTCTTCGAGCAGTACTTC	CAWTPGGNLFEQYF
TRBV5-1	TRBJ2-5	-	-	TGCGCCAGCAGCTCGACTCTAGAGACCCAGTACTTC	CASSSTLETQYF
TRBV30	TRBJ1-5	TRBD1	-	TGTGCCTGGAGTGTCAATAGGGGGCAAAGCAATCAGCCCCAGCATTTT	CAWSVNRGQSNQPQHF
TRBV2	TRBJ2-3	TRBD2	-	TGTGCCAGCCTAGCGGGGGCTAGCACAGATACGCAGTATTTT	CASLAGASTDTQYF
TRBV7-9	TRBJ1-1	-	-	TGTGCCAGCAGCTTATTTCCAGACACTGAAGCTTTCTTT	CASSLFPDTEAFF
TRBV7-2	TRBJ2-3	TRBD2	-	TGTGCCAGCAGCTTAGGAGGCGGGGGACCAGATACGCAGTATTTT	CASSLGGGGPDTQYF
TRBV5-1	TRBJ2-3	-	-	TGCGCCAGCAGCTTGGTTAACAGCCGCACAGATACGCAGTATTTT	CASSLVNSRTDTQYF
TRBV10-3	TRBJ2-7	-	-	TGTGCCATCAGTGAGCACCCTACCTACGAGCAGTACTTC	CAISEHPTYEQYF
TRBV6-6	TRBJ2-3	-	-	TGTGCCAGCAGTTTCGGACAAGTAATCACAGATACGCAGTATTTT	CASSFGQVITDTQYF
TRBV11-2	TRBJ2-7	-	-	TGTGCCAGCAGCTCAGGTAGTGGGGCTACCTACGAGCAGTACTTC	CASSSGSGATYEQYF
TRBV6-1	TRBJ1-6	TRBD1	-	TGTGCCATCCGGGACAGCTCCTATAATTCACCCCTCCACTTT	CAIRDSSYNSPLHF
TRBV7-2	TRBJ2-3	TRBD2	once	TGTGCCAGCAGCTTTAGCGGGGGGGCTGACGATACGCAGTATTTT	CASSFSGGADDTQYF
TRBV6-1	TRBJ2-1	-	-	TGTGCCAGCAGTTCACTAGACGCTATAACAAATGAGCAGTTCTTC	CASSSLDAITNEQFF
TRBV7-9	TRBJ2-7	TRBD2	-	TGTGCCAGCAGCCCGCGGGGGGGGTACCACGAGCAGTACTTC	CASSPRGGYHEQYF
TRBV6-1	TRBJ2-3	-	-	TGTGCCAGCAGTGGGGCAGGGGCTGTCACAGATACGCAGTATTTT	CASSGAGAVTDTQYF
TRBV27	TRBJ2-7	-	-	TGTGCCAGCAGTGTCCGGGGAGGCTCCTACGAGCAGTACTTC	CASSVRGGSYEQYF
TRBV25-1	TRBJ2-3	TRBD2	-	TGTGCCAGCAGTGATTCTAGCGGGGGCCTCTCAACCACAGATACGCAGTATTTT	CASSDSSGGLSTTDTQYF
TRBV4-3	TRBJ2-1	-	-	TGCGCCAGCAGCAACCCGACAAACAATGAGCAGTTCTTC	CASSNPTNNEQFF
TRBV5-1	TRBJ1-6	-	-	TGCGCCAGCAGCCCCGGACAGCATAATTCACCCCTCCACTTT	CASSPGQHNSPLHF
TRBV5-1	TRBJ1-1	-	few	TGCGCCAGCAGGGAAAACAGGGATGGGAACACTGAAGCTTTCTTT	CASRENRDGNTEAFF
TRBV15	TRBJ1-1	TRBD1	few	TGTGCCACCAGCAGGGACGGGACAGTCAAATTCTTT	CATSRDGTVKFF
TRBV5-1	TRBJ1-6	TRBD1	-	TGCGCCAGCACACCCGGGGACAGGGTTTCAGGTTCACCCCTCCACTTT	CASTPGDRVSGSPLHF
TRBV6-5	TRBJ2-5	TRBD2	-	TGTGCCAGCGTGGGGGGCGGGGGGACCCAAGAGACCCAGTACTTC	CASVGGGGTQETQYF
TRBV10-3	TRBJ2-3	-	-	TGTGCCATCAGCGACAGCTCTGCCCCCACAGATACGCAGTATTTT	CAISDSSAPTDTQYF
TRBV6-1	TRBJ2-2	-	-	TGTGCCAGCAGTGAACGTGGGGGGACGAACACCGGGGAGCTGTTTTTT	CASSERGGTNTGELFF